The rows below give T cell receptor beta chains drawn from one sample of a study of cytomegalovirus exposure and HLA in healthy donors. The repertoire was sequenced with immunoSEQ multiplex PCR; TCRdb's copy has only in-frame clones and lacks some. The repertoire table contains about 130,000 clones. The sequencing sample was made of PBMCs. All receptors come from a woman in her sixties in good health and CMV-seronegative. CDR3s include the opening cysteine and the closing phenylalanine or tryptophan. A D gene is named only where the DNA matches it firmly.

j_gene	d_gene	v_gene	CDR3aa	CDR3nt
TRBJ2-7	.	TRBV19	CASSIDPGRTYEQYF	TGTGCCAGTAGTATAGATCCGGGGAGGACCTACGAGCAGTACTTC
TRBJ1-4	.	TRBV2	CASRAATNEKLFF	TGTGCCAGCAGGGCGGCAACTAATGAAAAACTGTTTTTT
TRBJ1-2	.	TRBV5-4	CASSPQEGSNYGYTF	TGTGCCAGCAGCCCACAGGAGGGGTCTAACTATGGCTACACCTTC
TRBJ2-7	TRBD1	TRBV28	CASSQTGVEQYF	TGTGCCAGCAGCCAGACAGGGGTCGAGCAGTACTTC
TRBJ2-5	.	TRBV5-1	CASSLELQMRQTQYF	TGCGCCAGCAGCTTGGAGCTCCAAATGCGGCAGACCCAGTACTTC
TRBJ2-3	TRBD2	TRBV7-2	CASSLAGGSTDTQYF	TGTGCCAGCAGCTTAGCGGGGGGGAGCACAGATACGCAGTATTTT
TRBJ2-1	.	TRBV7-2	CASSPGVRGEQFF	TGTGCCAGCAGCCCGGGGGTTAGGGGTGAGCAGTTCTTC
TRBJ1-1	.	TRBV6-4	CAVGWRLSNTEAFF	TGTGCCGTTGGGTGGCGACTGAGCAACACTGAAGCTTTCTTT
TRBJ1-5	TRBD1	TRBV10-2	CASSTDRDNQPQHF	TGCGCCAGCAGTACCGACAGGGACAATCAGCCCCAGCATTTT
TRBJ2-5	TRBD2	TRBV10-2	CASGRVSETQYF	TGCGCCAGCGGGAGGGTTTCAGAGACCCAGTACTTC
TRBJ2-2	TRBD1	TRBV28	CASLKQGAGTGELFF	TGTGCCAGCCTCAAACAGGGGGCTGGCACCGGGGAGCTGTTTTTT
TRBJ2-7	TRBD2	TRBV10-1	CASRTSENEQYF	TGCGCCAGCCGGACTAGCGAAAACGAGCAGTACTTC
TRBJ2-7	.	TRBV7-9	CASNPGVGYEQYF	TGTGCCAGCAACCCAGGGGTGGGTTACGAGCAGTACTTC
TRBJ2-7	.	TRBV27	CASSLSPGFSYEQYF	TGTGCCAGCAGTTTATCACCCGGGTTTTCCTACGAGCAGTACTTC
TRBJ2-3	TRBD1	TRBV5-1	CASSLRDRNWGTDTQYF	TGCGCCAGCAGCCTCCGGGACAGGAATTGGGGCACAGATACGCAGTATTTT
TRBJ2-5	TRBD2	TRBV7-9	CASRSSGGQETQYF	TGTGCCAGCAGGTCTAGCGGGGGCCAAGAGACCCAGTACTTC
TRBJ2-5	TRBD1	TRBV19	CASQTGGQMGGETQYF	TGTGCCAGCCAGACAGGGGGACAGATGGGAGGAGAGACCCAGTACTTC
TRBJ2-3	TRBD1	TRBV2	CASSDLDRGGTDTQYF	TGTGCCAGCAGTGACCTGGACAGGGGAGGCACAGATACGCAGTATTTT
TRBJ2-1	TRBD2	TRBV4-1	CASSLLKNSGDTYNEQFF	TGCGCCAGCAGCCTCCTAAAGAATAGCGGGGACACCTACAATGAGCAGTTCTTC
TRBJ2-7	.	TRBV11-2	CASSLEGDTLYEQYF	TGTGCCAGCAGCTTAGAGGGGGACACCCTCTACGAGCAGTACTTC
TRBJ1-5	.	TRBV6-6	CASRTGGGAGQPQHF	TGTGCCAGCAGGACGGGTGGGGGCGCAGGTCAGCCCCAGCATTTT
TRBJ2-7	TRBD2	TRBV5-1	CASSDPGGASYEQYF	TGCGCCAGCAGCGACCCCGGGGGGGCCTCCTACGAGCAGTACTTC
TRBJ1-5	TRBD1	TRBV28	CASSSRTGGRVNQPQHF	TGTGCCAGCAGCTCACGGACAGGGGGGAGGGTTAATCAGCCCCAGCATTTT